This T cell receptor beta chain originates from a study of T cell responses to AZD1222 COVID-19 vaccine (dated by TCRdb to the early 2020s). With respect to the entire study: TCR sequencing was performed for some 250 trial participants, of whom about 210 were given two doses of AZD1222 and approximately 25 were given two doses of MenACWY control vaccine. Trial participants were enrolled by age into subgroups of 18-55, 56-69 and 70-plus years, and around 140, 26 and 57 TCR-sequenced participants, respectively, were included in these subgroups. Study-wide conclusions, independent of this receptor: Most participants were white British and females outnumbered males, and the authors suggested that clonal diversity may have been underestimated. Spike-specific TCR breadth and depth rose significantly after two AZD1222 doses compared with day 0 and with MenACWY recipients. Because no day 14 peak-response samples were available, repertoires were characterized only after the peak T cell response. CD4 TCRs associated with the vaccine covered the entire spike protein, and the dominant responses were in regions 160-218 and 743-854. The 56-69-year group was small, and its depth increase did not reach significance, likely because of low power. Nearly half of unique spike-specific TCRs reportedly recognized epitopes outside regions mutated in the B.1.351 and B.1.1.7 variants. Conclusions about previously exposed vaccinees were limited because only six AZD1222 recipients were SARS-CoV-2 seropositive at baseline.

The intended sense of this specimen's time point label: baseline before first vaccination. The treatment or condition label, as the study defines it: meningococcal conjugate vaccine given as trial control. Vaccinee samples came from UK trials COV001 and COV002, including a single-blind randomized controlled phase 2/3 trial of AZD1222 (ChAdOx1 nCoV-19) in healthy adults. Trial participant PBMC samples were collected at day 0 and day 28 after the second dose for TCRbeta chain sequencing. Cut back by 7 bases and 4 bases, the V and J ends lie 9 bases apart. Its CDR3 holds 12 amino acids, cysteine through phenylalanine. Only the CDR3 DNA stays, 36 bases, in frame from base 1. CDR1 and CDR2 are read off the germline V gene as ENHRY and SYGVKD. Regarding this clone: Its antigen is still unknown. No much larger clone exists at a distance of one base, and base qualities are not known.

The CDR3 regions of human TCRbeta chains were subjected to immunosequencing. Regarding the original processing steps: Repertoire TCRs were matched against a reference library of SARS-CoV-2-specific TCRs generated with the MIRA antigen-specificity platform. Breadth was defined as the fraction of unique TCRs that were SARS-CoV-2-associated, and depth was defined as the fraction of total T cells that were SARS-CoV-2-associated. Using the MIRA data, each spike-specific TCR was assigned both to the spike region to which the TCR was reactive and to a CD4 or CD8 class. Log10-transformed breadth and depth values were compared by one-way ANOVA with Sidak's multiple comparisons tests. Here the immuneACCESS table is served through TCRdb, limited to in-frame sequences with V and J called. Missing clones are a known gap in these copies; in checked studies unresolved V genes cover under half, and the rest lacks a known reason. V, J and clone size derive from that table, while D and trimming were established from the DNA sequence. The sample data list under 150,000 clones, and about 89% of these were observed just once. The ten largest clones represent approximately 10% of the sample.

Specimen: peripheral blood, collected on day 0 of MenACWY control vaccination. The chain is encoded by TRBV10-3 joined to TRBJ2-3, with TRBD2 perhaps the D gene, on 5 matching bases. This clonotype originated in an adult in good health. CDR3 region: CAITSSSDTQYF. The DNA reads TGTGCCATCACTAGCTCCTCAGATACGCAGTATTTT.